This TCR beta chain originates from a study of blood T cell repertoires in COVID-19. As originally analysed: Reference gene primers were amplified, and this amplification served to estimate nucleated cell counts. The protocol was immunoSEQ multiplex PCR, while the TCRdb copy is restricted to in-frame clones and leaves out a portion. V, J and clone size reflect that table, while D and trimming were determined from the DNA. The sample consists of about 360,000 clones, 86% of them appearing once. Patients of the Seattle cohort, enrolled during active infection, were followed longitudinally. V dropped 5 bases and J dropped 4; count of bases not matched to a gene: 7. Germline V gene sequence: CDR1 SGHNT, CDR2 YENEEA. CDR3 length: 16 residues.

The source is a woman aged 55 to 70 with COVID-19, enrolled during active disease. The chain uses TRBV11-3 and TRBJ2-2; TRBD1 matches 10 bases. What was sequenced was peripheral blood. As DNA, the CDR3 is TGTGCCAGCAGCCGCCGGGGACAGGGGATCACCGGGGAGCTGTTTTTT. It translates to CASSRRGQGITGELFF.